This is a list of T cell receptor beta chains from one sample in a study of shared clonotypes between healthy human individuals. Assay used: immunoSEQ multiplex PCR; TCRdb lists only in-frame clones, some missing. The table shows some 530,000 clones, with roughly 80% occurring only once. Sequenced input: PBMCs. The receptors were sampled from a middle-aged woman in good health. Some clones in this sample may be carry-over from other donors' samples. CDR3s include the opening cysteine and the closing phenylalanine or tryptophan. The D gene is left open where the match is weak. Some rows have no size entry. The others give once, few or many, or a class for an expanded clone.

>TRBV6-1|TRBJ2-5|TRBD2|NA
CASSQTSGSQETQYF
TGTGCCAGCAGCCAGACTAGCGGGAGCCAAGAGACCCAGTACTTC
>TRBV6-4|TRBJ2-3|NA|NA
CASSGDRGNTQYF
TGTGCCAGCAGCGGAGATAGGGGAAATACGCAGTATTTT
>TRBV5-5|TRBJ1-1|NA|NA
CACTRDGRIMNTEAFF
TGTGCCTGTACAAGGGACGGTAGAATTATGAACACTGAAGCTTTCTTT
>TRBV2|TRBJ2-6|NA|NA
CASSGPGANVLTF
TGTGCCAGCAGTGGGCCTGGGGCCAACGTCCTGACTTTC
>TRBV7-2|TRBJ1-5|TRBD1|NA
CASSKGQGDQPQHF
TGTGCCAGCAGCAAAGGACAGGGGGATCAGCCCCAGCATTTT
>TRBV7-9|TRBJ2-1|TRBD2|NA
CASSFNRDERGFF
TGTGCCAGCAGCTTCAATCGAGATGAGCGGGGGTTCTTC
>TRBV28|TRBJ2-7|NA|NA
CASSLEGIGYEQYF
TGTGCCAGCAGTTTAGAAGGGATCGGGTACGAGCAGTACTTC
>TRBV9|TRBJ2-7|TRBD1|NA
CASSVGGDRGYEQYF
TGTGCCAGCAGCGTAGGCGGGGACAGGGGCTACGAGCAGTACTTC
>TRBV5-1|TRBJ2-7|TRBD2|few
CASTDPSGTSASYEQYF
TGCGCCAGCACCGACCCCTCCGGGACTAGCGCATCCTACGAGCAGTACTTC
>TRBV6-1|TRBJ2-1|TRBD1|NA
CASTGNRGITNEQFF
TGTGCCAGCACCGGGAACAGGGGGATAACCAATGAGCAGTTCTTC
>TRBV18|TRBJ1-4|NA|many
CASRDLREKLFF
TGTGCCAGCCGGGACCTGAGGGAAAAACTGTTTTTT
>TRBV19|TRBJ2-5|TRBD1|NA
CASSDRNRGQWETQYF
TGTGCCAGTAGTGACCGGAACAGGGGGCAGTGGGAGACCCAGTACTTC
>TRBV30|TRBJ1-5|TRBD1|NA
CAWEQGAGQPQHF
TGTGCCTGGGAACAGGGGGCAGGTCAGCCCCAGCATTTT
>TRBV7-9|TRBJ2-7|NA|NA
CASSISSYEQYF
TGTGCCAGCAGCATCAGCTCATACGAGCAGTACTTC